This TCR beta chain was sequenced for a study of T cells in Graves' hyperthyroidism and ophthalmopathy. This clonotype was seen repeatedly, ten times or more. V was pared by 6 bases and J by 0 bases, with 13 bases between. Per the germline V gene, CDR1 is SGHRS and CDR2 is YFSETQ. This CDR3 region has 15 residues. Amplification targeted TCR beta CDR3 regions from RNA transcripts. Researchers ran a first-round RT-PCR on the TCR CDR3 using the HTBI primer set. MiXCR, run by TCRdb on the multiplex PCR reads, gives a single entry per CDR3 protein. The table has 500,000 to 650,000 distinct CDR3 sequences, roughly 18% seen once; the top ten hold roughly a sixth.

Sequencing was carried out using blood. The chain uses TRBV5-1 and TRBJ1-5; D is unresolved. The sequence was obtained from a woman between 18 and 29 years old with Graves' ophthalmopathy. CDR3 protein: CASNCGRSSNQPQHF. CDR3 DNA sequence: TGCGCCAGCAATTGCGGGCGGTCTAGCAATCAGCCCCAGCATTTT. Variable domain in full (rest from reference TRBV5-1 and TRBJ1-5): KAGVTQTPRYLIKTRGQQVTLSCSPISGHRSVSWYQQTPGQGLQFLFEYFSETQRNKGNFPGRFSGRQFSNSRSEMNVSTLELGDSALYLCASNCGRSSNQPQHFGDGTRLSIL.